These T cell receptor beta chains were read from a single sample in a study of blood T cells in healthy people across ages. A single record per CDR3 protein comes from TCRdb applying MiXCR to the 5' RACE reads. The table includes approximately 900,000 distinct CDR3 sequences, 29% detected once. These data also featured in a second study, about T cells of mothers and their children.

Sequences were obtained from blood. These receptors were obtained from a middle-aged woman in good health. CDR3s include the opening cysteine and the closing phenylalanine or tryptophan. Fields, in order: D gene, J gene, V gene, clone size, CDR3 protein, CDR3 DNA. D genes are given only for firm matches. Rows give clone size only sometimes, using once, few, many, or a class for an expanded clone.

d_call: NA
j_call: TRBJ1-2
v_call: TRBV11-2
clone_size: NA
cdr3_aa: CASSLDLAVTNYGYTF
cdr3_nt: TGTGCCAGCAGCTTAGATCTTGCAGTGACGAACTATGGCTACACCTTC

d_call: NA
j_call: TRBJ2-7
v_call: TRBV7-3
clone_size: few
cdr3_aa: CASSPEGGRGYEQYF
cdr3_nt: TGTGCCAGCAGCCCCGAAGGTGGACGGGGCTACGAGCAGTACTTC

d_call: NA
j_call: TRBJ2-5
v_call: TRBV9
clone_size: many
cdr3_aa: CASSVVGGQLQETQYF
cdr3_nt: TGTGCCAGCAGCGTAGTCGGAGGACAGCTCCAAGAGACCCAGTACTTC

d_call: TRBD1
j_call: TRBJ2-6
v_call: TRBV3-1
clone_size: NA
cdr3_aa: CASSPRDRGYSGANVLTF
cdr3_nt: TGTGCCAGCAGCCCCCGGGACAGGGGTTACTCTGGGGCCAACGTCCTGACTTTC

d_call: NA
j_call: TRBJ1-1
v_call: TRBV7-9
clone_size: NA
cdr3_aa: CASSLEGQGTEAFF
cdr3_nt: TGTGCCAGCAGCTTAGAGGGCCAGGGGACTGAAGCTTTCTTT

d_call: TRBD1
j_call: TRBJ2-7
v_call: TRBV27
clone_size: few
cdr3_aa: CASSRGQGLLDYEQYF
cdr3_nt: TGTGCCAGCAGTCGGGGACAGGGACTTTTGGACTACGAGCAGTACTTC

d_call: NA
j_call: TRBJ2-1
v_call: TRBV29-1
clone_size: NA
cdr3_aa: CSAGHPGLNEQFF
cdr3_nt: TGCAGCGCCGGACACCCGGGACTTAATGAGCAGTTCTTC

d_call: NA
j_call: TRBJ2-5
v_call: TRBV7-9
clone_size: many
cdr3_aa: CASSLKVGAQETQYF
cdr3_nt: TGTGCCAGCAGCTTAAAGGTGGGGGCGCAAGAGACCCAGTACTTC

d_call: NA
j_call: TRBJ2-7
v_call: TRBV7-8
clone_size: many
cdr3_aa: CASSSGRNLYEQYF
cdr3_nt: TGTGCCAGCAGCTCAGGCAGGAATCTCTACGAGCAGTACTTC

d_call: TRBD1
j_call: TRBJ1-2
v_call: TRBV5-1
clone_size: NA
cdr3_aa: CASRNGTGGEGYTF
cdr3_nt: TGCGCCAGCAGAAACGGGACAGGGGGCGAGGGCTACACCTTC

d_call: NA
j_call: TRBJ2-5
v_call: TRBV20-1
clone_size: few
cdr3_aa: CSTGQETQYF
cdr3_nt: TGTTCTACTGGCCAAGAGACCCAGTACTTC

d_call: TRBD1
j_call: TRBJ1-4
v_call: TRBV7-9
clone_size: NA
cdr3_aa: CASSLALQGANEKLFF
cdr3_nt: TGTGCCAGCAGCTTAGCGCTCCAGGGGGCTAATGAAAAACTGTTTTTT

d_call: NA
j_call: TRBJ1-1
v_call: TRBV5-4
clone_size: NA
cdr3_aa: CASSLVQTRNTEAFF
cdr3_nt: TGTGCCAGCAGCTTGGTACAGACCCGGAACACTGAAGCTTTCTTT

d_call: NA
j_call: TRBJ1-5
v_call: TRBV12-3/TRBV12-4
clone_size: few
cdr3_aa: CASSLSQGLSNQPQHF
cdr3_nt: TGTGCCAGCAGTTTATCACAGGGCCTGAGCAATCAGCCCCAGCATTTT

d_call: NA
j_call: TRBJ1-1
v_call: TRBV7-9
clone_size: NA
cdr3_aa: CASSPGADMNTEAFF
cdr3_nt: TGTGCCAGCAGCCCGGGGGCGGATATGAACACTGAAGCTTTCTTT

d_call: NA
j_call: TRBJ2-5
v_call: TRBV10-3
clone_size: few
cdr3_aa: CAISEEGRDDGTQYF
cdr3_nt: TGTGCCATCAGTGAGGAGGGCAGGGACGACGGGACCCAGTACTTC

d_call: NA
j_call: TRBJ2-5
v_call: TRBV4-1
clone_size: NA
cdr3_aa: CASSQVGGVETQYF
cdr3_nt: TGCGCCAGCAGCCAAGTTGGAGGGGTGGAGACCCAGTACTTC

d_call: TRBD2
j_call: TRBJ2-7
v_call: TRBV2
clone_size: NA
cdr3_aa: CASGPLAGRSSYEQYF
cdr3_nt: TGTGCCAGCGGCCCACTAGCGGGGCGGAGCTCCTACGAGCAGTACTTC

d_call: NA
j_call: TRBJ1-5
v_call: TRBV7-2
clone_size: NA
cdr3_aa: CANSLERVAYQPQHF
cdr3_nt: TGTGCCAACAGCTTAGAGCGGGTCGCTTATCAGCCCCAGCATTTT

d_call: NA
j_call: TRBJ2-7
v_call: TRBV7-2
clone_size: many
cdr3_aa: CASSLEMGGYEQYF
cdr3_nt: TGTGCCAGCAGCTTAGAGATGGGGGGCTACGAGCAGTACTTC

d_call: TRBD2
j_call: TRBJ2-7
v_call: TRBV5-4
clone_size: many
cdr3_aa: CASSHAGRTSGSYEQYF
cdr3_nt: TGTGCCAGCAGCCACGCAGGTAGGACTAGCGGGTCCTACGAGCAGTACTTC

d_call: TRBD2
j_call: TRBJ2-1
v_call: TRBV12-3/TRBV12-4
clone_size: few
cdr3_aa: CASSPNPLAGKYNEQFF
cdr3_nt: TGTGCCAGCAGTCCGAACCCACTAGCGGGGAAATACAATGAGCAGTTCTTC

d_call: NA
j_call: TRBJ2-5
v_call: TRBV6-2/TRBV6-3
clone_size: few
cdr3_aa: CASSRIPSDGVVYF
cdr3_nt: TGTGCCAGCAGTCGAATACCTTCGGACGGGGTTGTGTACTTC

d_call: NA
j_call: TRBJ1-2
v_call: TRBV20-1
clone_size: NA
cdr3_aa: CSAREGTADGYTF
cdr3_nt: TGCAGTGCTAGAGAGGGGACTGCCGATGGCTACACCTTC

d_call: TRBD1
j_call: TRBJ1-1
v_call: TRBV12-3/TRBV12-4
clone_size: NA
cdr3_aa: CASSWGTGEAFF
cdr3_nt: TGTGCCAGCAGTTGGGGGACAGGCGAAGCTTTCTTT

d_call: NA
j_call: TRBJ2-3
v_call: TRBV7-2
clone_size: once
cdr3_aa: CASSLGGGNTDTQYF
cdr3_nt: TGTGCCAGCAGCTTGGGAGGGGGTAACACAGATACGCAGTATTTT

d_call: TRBD1
j_call: TRBJ2-6
v_call: TRBV28
clone_size: few
cdr3_aa: CASRAGGSAGANVLTF
cdr3_nt: TGTGCCAGCAGGGCAGGGGGATCAGCTGGGGCCAACGTCCTGACTTTC

d_call: NA
j_call: TRBJ1-2
v_call: TRBV5-6
clone_size: few
cdr3_aa: CASSWDQAIHGYTF
cdr3_nt: TGTGCCAGCAGCTGGGACCAGGCGATACATGGCTACACCTTC

d_call: TRBD2
j_call: TRBJ2-3
v_call: TRBV12-3/TRBV12-4
clone_size: few
cdr3_aa: CASTLTSSPDTQYF
cdr3_nt: TGTGCCAGCACCCTGACTAGCTCGCCAGATACGCAGTATTTT

d_call: NA
j_call: TRBJ1-1
v_call: TRBV7-2
clone_size: NA
cdr3_aa: CASSLGQNEAFF
cdr3_nt: TGTGCCAGCAGCTTAGGACAAAATGAAGCTTTCTTT

d_call: TRBD2
j_call: TRBJ2-7
v_call: TRBV2
clone_size: NA
cdr3_aa: CASRRTSVGLEQYF
cdr3_nt: TGTGCCAGCAGACGGACTAGCGTAGGGCTGGAGCAGTACTTC

d_call: TRBD2
j_call: TRBJ2-3
v_call: TRBV7-2
clone_size: few
cdr3_aa: CASSLRGTSGTSTDTQYF
cdr3_nt: TGTGCCAGCAGCTTACGAGGTACTAGCGGGACTAGCACAGATACGCAGTATTTT

d_call: NA
j_call: TRBJ1-1
v_call: TRBV10-3
clone_size: few
cdr3_aa: CAARQNLNTEAFF
cdr3_nt: TGTGCCGCCCGACAGAATTTGAACACTGAAGCTTTCTTT

d_call: NA
j_call: TRBJ1-2
v_call: TRBV20-1
clone_size: few
cdr3_aa: CSAPRDTGYGYTF
cdr3_nt: TGCAGTGCTCCCCGGGACACAGGATATGGCTACACCTTC

d_call: TRBD1
j_call: TRBJ1-6
v_call: TRBV7-2
clone_size: NA
cdr3_aa: CASSSRTGNSPLHF
cdr3_nt: TGTGCCAGCAGCTCGCGGACAGGCAATTCACCCCTCCACTTT

d_call: TRBD2
j_call: TRBJ2-1
v_call: TRBV29-1
clone_size: NA
cdr3_aa: CSVEDGGTSGAYNEQFF
cdr3_nt: TGCAGCGTTGAAGATGGGGGGACTAGCGGGGCCTACAATGAGCAGTTCTTC

d_call: NA
j_call: TRBJ2-7
v_call: TRBV5-1
clone_size: many
cdr3_aa: CASSLGRFDLHEQYF
cdr3_nt: TGCGCCAGCAGCTTGGGGCGGTTCGACCTCCACGAGCAGTACTTC

d_call: TRBD1
j_call: TRBJ1-2
v_call: TRBV4-2
clone_size: few
cdr3_aa: CASSQDMGQGGPNYGYTF
cdr3_nt: TGTGCCAGCAGCCAAGATATGGGACAGGGGGGTCCTAACTATGGCTACACCTTC

d_call: TRBD1
j_call: TRBJ1-5
v_call: TRBV20-1
clone_size: NA
cdr3_aa: CSATEGQSNQPQHF
cdr3_nt: TGCAGTGCCACTGAGGGACAGTCTAATCAGCCCCAGCATTTT

d_call: NA
j_call: TRBJ2-7
v_call: TRBV20-1
clone_size: few
cdr3_aa: CSASQTGFYEQYF
cdr3_nt: TGCAGTGCTTCCCAGACTGGTTTCTACGAGCAGTACTTC

d_call: NA
j_call: TRBJ2-2
v_call: TRBV15
clone_size: once
cdr3_aa: CATSSRRGGTGELFF
cdr3_nt: TGTGCCACCAGCTCTCGCAGGGGGGGCACCGGGGAGCTGTTTTTT

d_call: NA
j_call: TRBJ2-5
v_call: TRBV7-2
clone_size: few
cdr3_aa: CASSLAPGSPGQETQYF
cdr3_nt: TGTGCCAGCAGCTTAGCGCCGGGCAGCCCGGGCCAAGAGACCCAGTACTTC

d_call: NA
j_call: TRBJ2-7
v_call: TRBV7-8
clone_size: few
cdr3_aa: CASSLGTGACEQYF
cdr3_nt: TGTGCCAGCAGCTTAGGAACGGGAGCCTGCGAGCAGTACTTC

d_call: NA
j_call: TRBJ1-4
v_call: TRBV6-5
clone_size: NA
cdr3_aa: CASSTSQGTLRGVEKLFF
cdr3_nt: TGTGCCAGCAGTACTTCACAGGGAACGCTCCGTGGGGTTGAAAAACTGTTTTTT

d_call: NA
j_call: TRBJ2-1
v_call: TRBV5-1
clone_size: many
cdr3_aa: CASSLTAGDEQFF
cdr3_nt: TGCGCCAGCAGCTTGACCGCGGGCGATGAGCAGTTCTTC

d_call: NA
j_call: TRBJ2-1
v_call: TRBV28
clone_size: NA
cdr3_aa: CASTHRDPYNEQFF
cdr3_nt: TGTGCCAGCACCCACAGGGATCCCTACAATGAGCAGTTCTTC

d_call: TRBD1
j_call: TRBJ2-5
v_call: TRBV7-9
clone_size: once
cdr3_aa: CASSSRTGVDETQYF
cdr3_nt: TGTGCCAGCAGCTCCAGGACAGGGGTCGATGAGACCCAGTACTTC

d_call: NA
j_call: TRBJ1-6
v_call: TRBV9
clone_size: NA
cdr3_aa: CASSVNPGEDPHF
cdr3_nt: TGTGCCAGCAGCGTAAATCCGGGGGAGGACCCCCACTTT

d_call: TRBD1
j_call: TRBJ1-6
v_call: TRBV18
clone_size: once
cdr3_aa: CASSKDRDNSPLHF
cdr3_nt: TGTGCCAGCTCAAAGGACAGGGATAATTCACCCCTCCACTTT

d_call: TRBD1
j_call: TRBJ2-1
v_call: TRBV7-6
clone_size: many
cdr3_aa: CASSLGQGIRNEQFF
cdr3_nt: TGTGCCAGCAGCTTAGGACAGGGGATTAGGAATGAGCAGTTCTTC

d_call: NA
j_call: TRBJ2-7
v_call: TRBV16
clone_size: many
cdr3_aa: CASSQIQPFNSYEQYF
cdr3_nt: TGTGCCAGCAGCCAAATACAGCCTTTTAACTCCTACGAGCAGTACTTC

d_call: NA
j_call: TRBJ2-7
v_call: TRBV7-9
clone_size: once
cdr3_aa: CASSLEGMDEQYF
cdr3_nt: TGTGCCAGCAGCTTAGAGGGTATGGACGAGCAGTACTTC

d_call: TRBD2
j_call: TRBJ2-1
v_call: TRBV20-1
clone_size: NA
cdr3_aa: CSARDVGGGKLAGGPTDNEQFF
cdr3_nt: TGCAGTGCTAGAGATGTTGGAGGTGGGAAGCTAGCGGGGGGGCCCACCGACAATGAGCAGTTCTTC

d_call: NA
j_call: TRBJ1-6
v_call: TRBV28
clone_size: few
cdr3_aa: CASSFLRGGNSPLHF
cdr3_nt: TGTGCCAGCAGTTTCCTCAGGGGTGGTAATTCACCCCTCCACTTT

d_call: NA
j_call: TRBJ2-5
v_call: TRBV28
clone_size: NA
cdr3_aa: CASTGRATGGNRETQYF
cdr3_nt: TGTGCCAGCACGGGACGGGCAACAGGCGGTAATCGAGAGACCCAGTACTTC